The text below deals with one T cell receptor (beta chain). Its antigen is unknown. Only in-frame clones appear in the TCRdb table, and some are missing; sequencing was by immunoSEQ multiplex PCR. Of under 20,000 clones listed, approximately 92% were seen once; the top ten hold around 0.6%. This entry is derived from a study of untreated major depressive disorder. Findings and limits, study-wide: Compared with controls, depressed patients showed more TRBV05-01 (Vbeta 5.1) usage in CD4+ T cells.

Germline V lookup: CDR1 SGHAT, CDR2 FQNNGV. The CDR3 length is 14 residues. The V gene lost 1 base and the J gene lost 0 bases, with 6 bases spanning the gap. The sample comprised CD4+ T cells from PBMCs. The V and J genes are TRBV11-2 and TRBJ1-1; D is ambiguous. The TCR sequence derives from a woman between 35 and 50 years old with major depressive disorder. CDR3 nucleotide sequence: TGTGCCAGCAGCTTAGGGTCGGTGAACACTGAAGCTTTCTTT. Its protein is CASSLGSVNTEAFF.